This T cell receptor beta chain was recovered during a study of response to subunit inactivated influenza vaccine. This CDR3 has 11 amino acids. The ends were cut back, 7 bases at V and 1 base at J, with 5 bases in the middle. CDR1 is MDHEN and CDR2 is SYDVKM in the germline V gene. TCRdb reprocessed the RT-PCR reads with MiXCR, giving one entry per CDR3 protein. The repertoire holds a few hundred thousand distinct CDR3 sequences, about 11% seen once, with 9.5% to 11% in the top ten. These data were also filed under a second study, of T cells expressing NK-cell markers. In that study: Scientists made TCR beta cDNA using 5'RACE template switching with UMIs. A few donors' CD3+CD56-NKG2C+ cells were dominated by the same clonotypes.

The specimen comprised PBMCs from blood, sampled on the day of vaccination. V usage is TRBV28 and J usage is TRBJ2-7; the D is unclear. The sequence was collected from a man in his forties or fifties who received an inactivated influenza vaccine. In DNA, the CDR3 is TGTGCCAGCACCACTTCCTACGAGCAGTACTTC. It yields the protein CASTTSYEQYF.